This is a list of T cell receptor beta chains from one sample in a study of cytomegalovirus exposure and HLA in healthy donors. Repertoires were generated with immunoSEQ multiplex PCR, while TCRdb's copy carries only in-frame clones and drops some. The profile covers approximately 160,000 clones, with more than 60% appearing a single time and roughly 6.4% taken by the ten largest. Sequenced material: PBMCs. The receptor source for this set is a woman between 40 and 55 years old in good health and CMV-seropositive. Each CDR3 is given with its conserved first and last residue. A D gene is named only where the DNA matches it firmly. Clone size, where shown, is once, few, many, or a class for clones that have expanded.

-	TRBD2	14	TRBV28	TRBJ2-7	CASQVLGLGYEQYF	TGTGCCAGCCAAGTTCTCGGACTAGGGTACGAGCAGTACTTC
-	TRBD1	15	TRBV5-1	TRBJ1-2	CASSPGGQGAGGYTF	TGCGCCAGCAGCCCGGGAGGACAGGGGGCTGGCGGCTACACCTTC
-	-	10	TRBV6-6	TRBJ1-1	CASRRAEAFF	TGTGCCAGCAGGCGCGCCGAAGCTTTCTTT
-	-	13	TRBV27	TRBJ1-5	CASSRTPNQPQHF	TGTGCCAGCAGCCGGACTCCCAATCAGCCCCAGCATTTT
-	-	15	TRBV9	TRBJ1-4	CASTPSGGSNEKLFF	TGTGCCAGCACCCCCTCGGGGGGATCTAATGAAAAACTGTTTTTT
-	TRBD2	15	TRBV6-6	TRBJ2-1	CASNLAGGSYNEQFF	TGTGCCAGCAACCTAGCGGGGGGGTCGTACAATGAGCAGTTCTTC
-	-	13	TRBV5-5	TRBJ1-6	CASSLGGDSPLHF	TGTGCCAGCAGCTTGGGCGGGGACTCACCCCTCCACTTT
-	TRBD2	19	TRBV9	TRBJ2-6	CASSSSIGGRGSGANGLTF	TGTGCCAGCAGCTCCAGTATTGGAGGGAGGGGCTCTGGGGCCAACGGCCTGACTTTC
-	TRBD1	16	TRBV9	TRBJ1-6	CASSVGSDRGSSPLHF	TGTGCCAGCAGCGTAGGGTCGGACAGGGGCAGTTCACCCCTCCACTTT
-	TRBD1	15	TRBV5-1	TRBJ1-6	CASSGDRGQGSPLHF	TGCGCCAGCAGCGGGGACAGGGGGCAGGGTTCACCCCTCCACTTT
-	TRBD1	12	TRBV2	TRBJ1-2	CASSLDRVGYTF	TGTGCCAGCAGTTTGGACAGGGTCGGCTACACCTTC
once	TRBD1	15	TRBV6-5	TRBJ1-6	CASRGQGASNSPLHF	TGTGCCAGCAGGGGACAGGGGGCCTCTAATTCACCCCTCCACTTT
-	TRBD1	17	TRBV11-2	TRBJ1-2	CASSPWTGGAGFGGYTF	TGTGCCAGCAGCCCTTGGACAGGGGGCGCCGGTTTTGGTGGCTACACCTTC
-	TRBD1	16	TRBV5-1	TRBJ1-1	CASSLGTGTGTSEAFF	TGCGCCAGCAGCTTGGGAACCGGGACAGGGACCTCAGAAGCTTTCTTT
-	-	15	TRBV6-6	TRBJ1-2	CASSNIGRTNYGYTF	TGTGCCAGCAGCAATATTGGGAGGACTAACTATGGCTACACCTTC